This TCR beta chain comes out of a study of blood T cell repertoires in COVID-19. Per the authors' pipeline: It was from reference gene primer amplification that nucleated cell counts were estimated. TCRdb's copy holds only in-frame clones and misses some; the assay was immunoSEQ multiplex PCR. V, J and clone size are those of that table, while D and trimming were read from the DNA. Of a few hundred thousand clones listed, around 85% are singletons. Sequencing input: peripheral blood. The TCR comes from a woman aged 18-29 years with acute or convalescent COVID-19.

The CDR3 here is CASSLAGTTNEKLFF. CDR3 bases: TGCGCCAGCAGCTTGGCAGGCACAACTAATGAAAAACTGTTTTTT. V gene TRBV5-1 combines with J gene TRBJ1-4; D is ambiguous. The V gene lost 0 bases and the J gene lost 0 bases, with 6 bases spanning the gap. The CDR3 has 15 residues. Germline V gives CDR1 SGHRS, CDR2 YFSETQ.